This T cell receptor beta chain was documented in a study of T cells in localized non-small cell lung cancer. Overall study results and limits: Longer overall survival was linked to higher blood T cell density.

With respect to this clone: Its target is unknown.

Per the germline V gene, CDR1 is SGHRS and CDR2 is YFSETQ. The CDR3 runs to 15 residues. V lost 2 bases to trimming and J lost 3 bases; unmatched junction nucleotides: 4. Only in-frame clones appear in the TCRdb table, and some are missing; sequencing was by immunoSEQ multiplex PCR. Here the sample spans about 28,000 clones, approximately 84% being singletons. V usage is TRBV5-1 and J usage is TRBJ2-5; 10 bases align to TRBD2. The receptor comes from a man aged 40 to 70 with stage III lung adenocarcinoma. Material: peripheral blood mononuclear cells, obtained before any cancer treatment. CDR3 region: CASSLPLAGEETQYF. CDR3 nucleotide sequence: TGCGCCAGCAGCTTACCCCTAGCGGGAGAAGAGACCCAGTACTTC.